This T cell receptor beta chain was documented in a study of CD8 T cells in ankylosing spondylitis. Study findings and constraints: Clones linked to the disease showed a CD8+ phenotype. They occurred at relatively low frequencies in peripheral blood. From matched ankylosing spondylitis synovial fluid, disease-linked clones were reportedly recovered at significantly enriched levels. A TCR beta motif made of fewer than 10 highly homologous variants seemed typical of ankylosing spondylitis blood. Certain motif variants had earlier been reported in reactive arthritis synovial fluid and blood.

The CDR3 has 15 amino acids. Trimming left V 3 bases short and J 5 bases short, with 14 bases between. Germline lookup yields CDR1 KGHSH and CDR2 LQKENI. A quantitative 5'-RACE method, one with molecular barcodes, was used to make TCR beta libraries. TCRdb reanalysed the 5' RACE reads using MiXCR and keeps one entry per CDR3 protein. The table includes 750,000 to 850,000 distinct CDR3 sequences, approximately 12% detected once. This clonotype came up a few times. The antigen is unknown. The sequenced material came from blood, either unsorted or a sorted T cell fraction (not recorded which). V and J are TRBV18 and TRBJ2-1; weak D call: TRBD1 (6 bases). The receptor's source is a male donor with ankylosing spondylitis. The CDR3, as DNA: TGTGCCAGCTCACCGATGGGGGCTCGGAACAATGAGCAGTTCTTC. Translation: CASSPMGARNNEQFF.